A selection of T cell receptor beta chains follows, all from one sample in a study of blood T cell repertoires in COVID-19. Generated by immunoSEQ multiplex PCR, the TCRdb table keeps only in-frame clones and is missing some. Of around 290,000 clones detected, 88% appear once; the ten largest clones hold approximately 1%. Source material: PBMCs or T cells enriched from blood (not recorded which). The receptor source for this set is a woman in her 30s who had recovered from COVID-19. Each CDR3 is given without its conserved first and last residue. Fields, in order: CDR3 protein, V gene.

CDR3: ASSYGAGDTQY
V: TRBV5-6

CDR3: ATVESVNSNQPQH
V: TRBV19

CDR3: ASSQGLIRNTEAF
V: TRBV5-5

CDR3: ASSSITPWFGEANEKLF
V: TRBV27

CDR3: ASSPPGRGRGHGYT
V: TRBV11-2

CDR3: ASSSRGNTEAF
V: TRBV7-9

CDR3: ASSMDRGVDTEAF
V: TRBV5-1

CDR3: ASSILGGGSGNTIY
V: TRBV19

CDR3: ASSLQTSGSLSTGELF
V: TRBV5-1

CDR3: ASELAGTDTQY
V: TRBV12-3/TRBV12-4

CDR3: AIQGQGAVDEKLF
V: TRBV15

CDR3: SASISANTGELF
V: TRBV20-1

CDR3: ASSAAWAGGADTQY
V: TRBV5-1

CDR3: ASSLPRRTGTEAF
V: TRBV5-1

CDR3: ASSPRGTPIGRVGTDTQY
V: TRBV18

CDR3: ASRPSAGGPLSYEQY
V: TRBV28

CDR3: ASSLGRAINSPLH
V: TRBV28

CDR3: ASSLTSGEAF
V: TRBV5-1

CDR3: ASSQDITSGEGETQY
V: TRBV4-3

CDR3: ASSLSGTGGDYGYT
V: TRBV5-5

CDR3: ATSAGPGELF
V: TRBV10-1

CDR3: ASSIPGGGGYT
V: TRBV19

CDR3: ASSLERVHRGYEQY
V: TRBV5-1

CDR3: ASSIAPGFVSYGYT
V: TRBV19

CDR3: ASSSIAGGNEQF
V: TRBV10-1

CDR3: ASSTSRSQGGDTQY
V: TRBV7-9

CDR3: ASSDFGQDNQPQH
V: TRBV6-1

CDR3: ATTNGYQETQY
V: TRBV24-1

CDR3: ASRTQGSNTEAF
V: TRBV7-9

CDR3: ASSQLADTQY
V: TRBV3-1/TRBV3-2

CDR3: ASSVDPPSGTIDTQY
V: TRBV9

CDR3: ASSSYRGTEAF
V: TRBV7-8

CDR3: ASSYSRDYPHNEQF
V: TRBV6-5

CDR3: ASSLRQGTTDTQY
V: TRBV28

CDR3: SVLGTGGSPLH
V: TRBV29-1

CDR3: ASSQRREDTIY
V: TRBV14

CDR3: ASSLPGLADYTDTQY
V: TRBV3-1/TRBV3-2

CDR3: ASSLGAVQPQH
V: TRBV28

CDR3: ASSNNPWPQGAITEAF
V: TRBV7-3

CDR3: ASSRDSNYGYT
V: TRBV6-5

CDR3: ASSRQQESPGANVLT
V: TRBV4-1

CDR3: ASSPLRDRGSPLH
V: TRBV18

CDR3: AWIGRVYGYT
V: TRBV30

CDR3: ASATSGLYTGELF
V: TRBV5-1

CDR3: ASSFFEDEQY
V: TRBV11-2

CDR3: ASSLDIYQPQH
V: TRBV7-6

CDR3: ASSLRGHLREQY
V: TRBV27

CDR3: ASSQTSGGGQETQY
V: TRBV4-3

CDR3: ASSETGLQETQY
V: TRBV2

CDR3: ASSLQGVGNEAF
V: TRBV5-4

CDR3: ASSPSGGHREQY
V: TRBV11-2

CDR3: ASSDGLAGGDTQY
V: TRBV6-4